This TCR beta chain was recovered during a study of blood T cell repertoires in COVID-19. Study overall: Whether acute or convalescent, the COVID-19 samples came from the United States, Italy and Spain. PBMCs, B-cell-depleted T cells, or T cells provided the cDNA or gDNA that made up the material.

V lost 3 bases, J lost 2 bases, and 15 bases lay in between. This CDR3 has 15 amino acids. Germline V CDR1 and CDR2: SQVTM, ANQGSEA. In the authors' workflow: Amplification of reference gene primers provided the estimated nucleated cell counts. Profiling relied on immunoSEQ multiplex PCR, and the TCRdb table lists in-frame clones only, not all of them. Clone size and V and J calls were adopted from that table, with D and trimming inferred from the DNA. This sample has approximately 240,000 clones, with 65% to 80% found just once. The chain is built from TRBV29-1 and TRBJ2-3, with a possible D match to TRBD1 (5 bases). The sequencing input was peripheral blood. This sequence was found in a woman in her thirties or forties with active or convalescent COVID-19. CDR3 sequence: CSVEGPRRFTDTQYF. CDR3 nucleotide sequence: TGCAGCGTTGAGGGGCCTCGCCGTTTCACAGATACGCAGTATTTT.